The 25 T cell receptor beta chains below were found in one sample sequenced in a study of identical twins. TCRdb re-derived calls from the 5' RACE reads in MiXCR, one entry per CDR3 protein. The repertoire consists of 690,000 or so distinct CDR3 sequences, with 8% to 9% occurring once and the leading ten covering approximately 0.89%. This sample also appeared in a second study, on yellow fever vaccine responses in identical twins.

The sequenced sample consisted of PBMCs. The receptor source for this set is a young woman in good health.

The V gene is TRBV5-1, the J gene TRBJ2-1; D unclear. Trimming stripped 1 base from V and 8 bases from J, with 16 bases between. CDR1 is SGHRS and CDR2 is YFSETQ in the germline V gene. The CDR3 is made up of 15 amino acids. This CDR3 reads CASSLRSATGDEQFF. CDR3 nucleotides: TGCGCCAGCAGCTTGAGGTCAGCCACTGGGGATGAGCAGTTCTTC.

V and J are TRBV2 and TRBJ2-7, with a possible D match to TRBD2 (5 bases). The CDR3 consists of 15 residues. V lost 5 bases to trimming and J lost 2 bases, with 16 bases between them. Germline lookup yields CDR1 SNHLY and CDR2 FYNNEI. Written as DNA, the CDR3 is TGTGCCAGCAGTTTCGGACGAATACTAGCCTACGAGCAGTACTTC. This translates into CASSFGRILAYEQYF.

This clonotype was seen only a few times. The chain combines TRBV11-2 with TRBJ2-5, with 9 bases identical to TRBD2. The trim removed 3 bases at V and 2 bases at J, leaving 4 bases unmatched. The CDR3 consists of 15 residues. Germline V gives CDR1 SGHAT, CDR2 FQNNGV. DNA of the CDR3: TGTGCCAGCAGCTTCGGACTAGCGACTCAAGAGACCCAGTACTTC. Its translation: CASSFGLATQETQYF.

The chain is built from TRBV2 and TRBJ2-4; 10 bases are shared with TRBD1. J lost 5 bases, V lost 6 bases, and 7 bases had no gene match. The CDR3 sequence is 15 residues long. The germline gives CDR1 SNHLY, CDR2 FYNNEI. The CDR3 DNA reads TGTGCCAGCAGGCAAGGACAGGGGGTACAAAACATTCAGTACTTC. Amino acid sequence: CASRQGQGVQNIQYF.

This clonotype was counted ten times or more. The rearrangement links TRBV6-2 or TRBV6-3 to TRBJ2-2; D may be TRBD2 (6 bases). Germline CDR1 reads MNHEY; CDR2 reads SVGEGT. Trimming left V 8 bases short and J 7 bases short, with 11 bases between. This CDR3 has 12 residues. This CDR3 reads CASRIGGGELFF. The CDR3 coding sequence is TGTGCCAGCCGGATCGGGGGCGGGGAGCTGTTTTTT.

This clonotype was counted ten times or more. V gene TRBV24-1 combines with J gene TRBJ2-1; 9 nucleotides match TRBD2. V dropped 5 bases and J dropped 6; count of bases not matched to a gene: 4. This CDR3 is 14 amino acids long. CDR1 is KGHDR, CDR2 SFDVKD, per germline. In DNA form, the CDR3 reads TGTGCCACCAGTGGATTAGCGGGAGTCAATGAGCAGTTCTTC. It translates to CATSGLAGVNEQFF.

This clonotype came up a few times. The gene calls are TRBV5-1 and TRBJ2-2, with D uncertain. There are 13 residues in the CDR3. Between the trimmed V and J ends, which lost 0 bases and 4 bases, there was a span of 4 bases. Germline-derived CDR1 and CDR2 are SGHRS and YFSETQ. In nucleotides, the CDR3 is TGCGCCAGCAGCTTGGGCCGCACCGGGGAGCTGTTTTTT. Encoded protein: CASSLGRTGELFF.

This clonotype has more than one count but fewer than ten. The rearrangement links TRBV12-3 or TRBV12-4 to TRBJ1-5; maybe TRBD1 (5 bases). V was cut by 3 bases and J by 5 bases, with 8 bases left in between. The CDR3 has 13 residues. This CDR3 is CASSFAGDQPQHF. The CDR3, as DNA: TGTGCCAGCAGTTTTGCGGGGGATCAGCCCCAGCATTTT.

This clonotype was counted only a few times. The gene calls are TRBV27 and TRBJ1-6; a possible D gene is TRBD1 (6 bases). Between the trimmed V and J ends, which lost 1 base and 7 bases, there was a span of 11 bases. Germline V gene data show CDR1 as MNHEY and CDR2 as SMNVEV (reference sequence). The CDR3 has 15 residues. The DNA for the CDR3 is TGTGCCAGCAGTTTATACGGACAGTCAAATTCACCCCTCCACTTT. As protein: CASSLYGQSNSPLHF.

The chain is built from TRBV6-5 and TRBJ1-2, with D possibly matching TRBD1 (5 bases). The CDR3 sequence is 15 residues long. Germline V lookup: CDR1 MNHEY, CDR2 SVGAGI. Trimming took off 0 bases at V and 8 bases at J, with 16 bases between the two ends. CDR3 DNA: TGTGCCAGCAGTTACTCGATGGGGGGGACTGAGGGCTACACCTTC. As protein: CASSYSMGGTEGYTF.

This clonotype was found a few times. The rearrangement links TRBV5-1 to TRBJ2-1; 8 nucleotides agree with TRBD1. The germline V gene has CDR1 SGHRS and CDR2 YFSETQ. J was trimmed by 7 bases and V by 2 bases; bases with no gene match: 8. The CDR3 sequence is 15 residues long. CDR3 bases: TGCGCCAGCAGCTTCTCCGGACAGGGTATGAATGAGCAGTTCTTC. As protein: CASSFSGQGMNEQFF.

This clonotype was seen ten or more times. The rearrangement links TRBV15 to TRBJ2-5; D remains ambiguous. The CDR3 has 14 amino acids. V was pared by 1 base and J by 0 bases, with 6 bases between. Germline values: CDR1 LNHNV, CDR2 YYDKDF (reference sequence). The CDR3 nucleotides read TGTGCCACCAGCAGAGGCACATACCAAGAGACCCAGTACTTC. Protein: CATSRGTYQETQYF.

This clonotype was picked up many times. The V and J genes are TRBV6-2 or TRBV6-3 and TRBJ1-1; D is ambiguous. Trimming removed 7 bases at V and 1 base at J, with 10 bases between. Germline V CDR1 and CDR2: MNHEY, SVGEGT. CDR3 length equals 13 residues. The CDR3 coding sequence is TGTGCCAGCACCTTAGACTGGAACACTGAAGCTTTCTTT. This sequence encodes CASTLDWNTEAFF.

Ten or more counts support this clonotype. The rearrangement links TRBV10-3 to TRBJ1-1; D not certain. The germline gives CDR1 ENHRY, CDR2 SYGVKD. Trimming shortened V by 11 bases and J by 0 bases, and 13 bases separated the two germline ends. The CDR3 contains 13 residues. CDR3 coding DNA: TGTGCCGCAAGCGGGCAGATGAACACTGAAGCTTTCTTT. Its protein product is CAASGQMNTEAFF.

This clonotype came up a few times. The CDR3 DNA is TGCGCCAGCAGCCAGGGGGGCGGGAGGGGGTACGAGCAGTACTTC. Its protein is CASSQGGGRGYEQYF. V is TRBV4-3 and J is TRBJ2-7; 9 bases line up with TRBD2. There are 15 residues in the CDR3. The V and J ends lost 3 bases and 4 bases, in that order; junction bases with no gene match: 7. The germline V gene encodes CDR1 LGHNA and CDR2 YSLEER.

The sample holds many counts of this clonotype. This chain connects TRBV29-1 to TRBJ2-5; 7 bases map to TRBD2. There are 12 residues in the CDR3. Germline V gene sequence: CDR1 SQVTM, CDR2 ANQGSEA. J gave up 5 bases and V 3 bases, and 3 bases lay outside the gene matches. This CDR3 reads CSVDSREETQYF. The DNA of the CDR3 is TGCAGCGTTGATTCGCGGGAGGAGACCCAGTACTTC.

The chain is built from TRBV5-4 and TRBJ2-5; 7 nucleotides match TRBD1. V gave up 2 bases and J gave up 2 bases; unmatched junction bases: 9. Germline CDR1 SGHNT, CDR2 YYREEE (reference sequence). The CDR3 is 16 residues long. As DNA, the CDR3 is TGTGCCAGCAGCTTCCGACTTGGGACAGTACAAGAGACCCAGTACTTC. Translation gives CASSFRLGTVQETQYF.

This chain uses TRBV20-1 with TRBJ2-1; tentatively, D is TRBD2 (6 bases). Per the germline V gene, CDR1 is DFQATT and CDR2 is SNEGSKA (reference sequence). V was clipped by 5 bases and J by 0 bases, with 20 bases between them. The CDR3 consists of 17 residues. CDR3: CSAGEVSETSSYNEQFF. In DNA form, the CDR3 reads TGCAGTGCTGGCGAGGTGTCCGAGACTAGCTCCTACAATGAGCAGTTCTTC.

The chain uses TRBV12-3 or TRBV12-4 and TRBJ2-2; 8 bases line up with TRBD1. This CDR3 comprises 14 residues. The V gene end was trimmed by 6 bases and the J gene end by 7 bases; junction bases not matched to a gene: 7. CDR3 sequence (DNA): TGTGCCAGCAGAAGACAGGGGTTGATCGGGGAGCTGTTTTTT. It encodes CASRRQGLIGELFF.

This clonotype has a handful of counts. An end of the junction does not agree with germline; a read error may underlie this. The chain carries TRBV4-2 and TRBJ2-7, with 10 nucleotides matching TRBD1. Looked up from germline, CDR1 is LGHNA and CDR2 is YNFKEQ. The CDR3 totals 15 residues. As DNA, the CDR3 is TGTGCCACCAGCAACTCGGTGACAGGGGGCCTCGAGCAGTACTTC. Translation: CATSNSVTGGLEQYF.

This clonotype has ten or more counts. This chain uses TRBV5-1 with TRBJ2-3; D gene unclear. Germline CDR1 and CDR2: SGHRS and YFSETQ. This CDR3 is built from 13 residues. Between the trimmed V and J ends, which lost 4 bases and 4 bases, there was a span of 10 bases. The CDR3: CASSPLLADTQYF. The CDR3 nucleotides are TGCGCCAGCAGCCCCTTGTTAGCAGATACGCAGTATTTT. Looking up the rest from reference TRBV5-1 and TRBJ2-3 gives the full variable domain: KAGVTQTPRYLIKTRGQQVTLSCSPISGHRSVSWYQQTPGQGLQFLFEYFSETQRNKGNFPGRFSGRQFSNSRSEMNVSTLELGDSALYLCASSPLLADTQYFGPGTRLTVL.

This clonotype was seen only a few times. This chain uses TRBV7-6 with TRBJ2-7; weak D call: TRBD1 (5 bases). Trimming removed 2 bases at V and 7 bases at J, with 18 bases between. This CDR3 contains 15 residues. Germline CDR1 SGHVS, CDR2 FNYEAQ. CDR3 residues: CASSLQGRPGVEQYF. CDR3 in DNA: TGTGCCAGCAGCTTACAGGGTCGCCCGGGTGTGGAGCAGTACTTC.

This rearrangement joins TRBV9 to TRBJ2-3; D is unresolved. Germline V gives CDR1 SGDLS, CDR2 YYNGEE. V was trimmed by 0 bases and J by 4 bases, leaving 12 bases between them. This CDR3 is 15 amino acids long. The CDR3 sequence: CASSVAGLMADTQYF. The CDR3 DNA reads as TGTGCCAGCAGCGTAGCCGGTTTAATGGCAGATACGCAGTATTTT. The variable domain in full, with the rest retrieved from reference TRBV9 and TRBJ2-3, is DSGVTQTPKHLITATGQRVTLRCSPRSGDLSVYWYQQSLDQGLQFLIQYYNGEERAKGNILERFSAQQFPDLHSELNLSSLELGDSALYFCASSVAGLMADTQYFGPGTRLTVL.

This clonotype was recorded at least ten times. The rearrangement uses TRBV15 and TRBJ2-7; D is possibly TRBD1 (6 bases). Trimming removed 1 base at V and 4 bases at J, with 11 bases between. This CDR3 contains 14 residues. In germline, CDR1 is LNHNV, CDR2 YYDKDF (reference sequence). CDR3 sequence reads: CATSRAGRGYEQYF. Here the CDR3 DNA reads TGTGCCACCAGCAGAGCCGGCAGGGGATACGAGCAGTACTTC.

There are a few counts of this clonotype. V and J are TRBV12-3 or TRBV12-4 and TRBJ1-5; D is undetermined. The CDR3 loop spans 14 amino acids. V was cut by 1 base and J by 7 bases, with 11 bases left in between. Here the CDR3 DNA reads TGTGCCAGCAGTTTAGGTGCCGCCCAACAGCCCCAGCATTTT. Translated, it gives CASSLGAAQQPQHF.